The next 14 T cell receptor beta chains were all read from a single sample in a study of early stage breast cancer tumors. Data came from immunoSEQ multiplex PCR; TCRdb stores just in-frame clones and leaves some out. Here the sample spans approximately 14,000 clones, around 85% being singletons. The sequencing sample was made of normal breast tissue next to the tumor. These receptors were taken from a person aged 30-39 years with breast cancer.

This clone was found once. The J gene is TRBJ1-1, the V gene TRBV18; D is unclear. The CDR3 runs 16 residues. Germline CDR1 and CDR2: KGHSH and LQKENI. Trimming shortened V by 1 base and J by 8 bases, and 20 bases separated the two germline ends. The CDR3 DNA sequence: TGTGCCAGCTCACCACGTACCGGCATCGACCTCAGCGAAGCTTTCTTT. This encodes CASSPRTGIDLSEAFF.

This chain connects TRBV5-8 to TRBJ1-2, with D hard to call. Germline CDR1 and CDR2: SGHTS and YDEGEE. Trimming cost V 4 bases and J 4 bases, with 23 bases left between them. The CDR3 consists of 17 residues. The CDR3 loop reads CASSVGILGIPSYGYTF. CDR3 nucleotide sequence: TGTGCCAGCAGCGTTGGGATTCTCGGAATTCCTTCCTATGGCTACACCTTC.

The chain recombines TRBV6-5 with TRBJ1-3, with a weak D call TRBD1 (6 bases). V dropped 2 bases and J dropped 4 bases, with 12 bases sitting between them. Per the germline V gene, CDR1 is MNHEY and CDR2 is SVGAGI. The CDR3 extends over 15 amino acids. CDR3 amino acids: CASSYGGAAGNTIYF. The DNA of the CDR3 is TGTGCCAGCAGTTACGGGGGGGCAGCCGGAAACACCATATATTTT.

V gene TRBV27 combines with J gene TRBJ2-2; 8 bases agree with TRBD2. The V segment lost 7 bases and the J segment 1 base; nucleotides outside the gene matches: 11. This CDR3 is built from 17 residues. Germline V gives CDR1 MNHEY, CDR2 SMNVEV (reference sequence). CDR3 DNA sequence: TGTGCCAGCAAACGCACTCTCGGGAGGGGGAACACCGGGGAGCTGTTTTTT. Amino acid sequence: CASKRTLGRGNTGELFF.

This sequence joins TRBV12-5 and TRBJ2-1; 10 positions agree with TRBD2. V trimming: 0 bases; J trimming: 9 bases; junction bases outside the gene matches: 17. Per germline, CDR1 LGHNT and CDR2 FRNRAP. There are 19 residues in the CDR3. This chain's CDR3 is CASGLVTPRPSGRAGEQFF. The DNA for the CDR3 is TGTGCTAGTGGTTTGGTTACCCCGCGACCTAGCGGGAGAGCCGGTGAGCAGTTCTTC.

J is TRBJ1-1 and V is TRBV4-3; weak D call: TRBD1 (5 bases). This CDR3 contains 13 residues. In germline, CDR1 is LGHNA, CDR2 YSLEER. Trimming took off 3 bases at V and 1 base at J, with 6 bases between the two ends. This CDR3 is CASSQGENTEAFF. The CDR3 DNA sequence: TGCGCCAGCAGCCAGGGGGAGAACACTGAAGCTTTCTTT.

The CDR3 sequence is CASSARLAGDNEQFF. CDR3 coding DNA: TGTGCCAGCAGCGCTAGACTAGCGGGAGACAATGAGCAGTTCTTC. The rearrangement joins TRBV7-9 to TRBJ2-1, with TRBD2 identical over 12 bases. CDR3 length: 15 residues. V trimming: 5 bases; J trimming: 5 bases; junction bases outside the gene matches: 4. The germline V gene has CDR1 SEHNR and CDR2 FQNEAQ (reference sequence).

This clone appeared a few times. This chain links TRBV7-2 with TRBJ2-3; TRBD2 matches at 10 bases. After removal of 3 bases from V and 1 base from J, the junction contained 4 bases not matched to a gene. The CDR3 is 16 amino acids. Germline values: CDR1 SGHTA, CDR2 FQGNSA. The DNA for the CDR3 is TGTGCCAGCAGCTTGCAAACTAGCGGGGGCACAGATACGCAGTATTTT. Translating gives CASSLQTSGGTDTQYF.

This clone was picked up one time. The V gene is TRBV5-6, the J gene TRBJ1-1; D remains unclear. CDR3 length: 14 residues. Germline V gives CDR1 SGHDT, CDR2 YYEEEE. Trimming stripped 2 bases from V and 0 bases from J, with 8 bases between. This chain's CDR3 is CASSFIGLNTEAFF. In DNA form, the CDR3 reads TGTGCCAGCAGCTTCATAGGGCTGAACACTGAAGCTTTCTTT.

V usage is TRBV5-4 and J usage is TRBJ2-4; D remains ambiguous. The CDR3 is 16 residues long. The V gene's germline CDR1 is SGHNT and CDR2 YYREEE (reference sequence). V was cut by 5 bases and J by 0 bases, with 15 bases left in between. CDR3 sequence reads: CASSSDPTGAKNIQYF. The CDR3 DNA is TGTGCCAGCAGTTCGGACCCGACTGGAGCCAAAAACATTCAGTACTTC.

The chain couples TRBV18 to TRBJ1-3; 9 bases line up with TRBD1. Germline CDR1 and CDR2: KGHSH and LQKENI. Trimming removed 4 bases from V and 4 bases from J; junction bases left unmatched: 2. The CDR3 totals 14 residues. This CDR3 is CASSLTGGGNTIYF. The CDR3 nucleotides are TGTGCCAGCTCACTGACAGGGGGAGGAAACACCATATATTTT.

The chain employs TRBV5-5 and TRBJ2-3; D remains ambiguous. Trimming cost V 1 base and J 4 bases, with 19 bases left between them. In germline, CDR1 is SGHKS, CDR2 YYEKEE (reference sequence). The length of the CDR3 is 17 residues. The CDR3: CASSLNAASLSPDTQYF. The CDR3 DNA sequence: TGTGCCAGCAGCTTGAACGCGGCGAGCCTTAGTCCAGATACGCAGTATTTT.

The rearrangement links TRBV30 to TRBJ2-3; weak D call: TRBD2 (5 bases). From germline, CDR1 is GTSNPN and CDR2 SVGIG (reference sequence). Trimming removed 2 bases at V and 6 bases at J, with 9 bases between. CDR3 length: 12 residues. The CDR3 bases are TGTGCCTGGAGTCGCGGGCGTGATACGCAGTATTTT. Translated, it gives CAWSRGRDTQYF.

The chain couples TRBV6-1 to TRBJ1-3, with unresolved D. Germline loops: CDR1 MNHNS, CDR2 SASEGT. V lost 10 bases and J lost 0, with 7 bases in between. The CDR3 has 12 amino acids. This chain's CDR3 is CATESSGNTIYF. Here the CDR3 DNA reads TGTGCCACCGAGAGCTCTGGAAACACCATATATTTT.